This TCR beta chain was retrieved from a study of blood T cell repertoires in COVID-19. Study-wide context: The United States, Italy and Spain supplied acute and convalescent COVID-19 samples. PBMCs, B-cell-depleted T cells, or T cells were the source of the cDNA or gDNA that made up the material.

The CDR3 is made up of 14 amino acids. Germline V CDR1 and CDR2: SGDLS, YYNGEE. Trimming shortened V by 4 bases and J by 5 bases, and 16 bases separated the two germline ends. Original handling: Amplifying reference gene primers gave estimates of nucleated cell counts. Here immunoSEQ multiplex PCR was the method, and the copy in TCRdb shows in-frame clones only, minus some. V, J and clone size derive from that table, while D and trimming were established from the DNA sequence. The table lists around 160,000 clones, approximately 81% of them singletons. The source material was peripheral blood. The rearrangement links TRBV9 to TRBJ2-7, with D possibly being TRBD2 (6 bases). The TCR was taken from a human donor in a cohort sampled during active COVID-19. The CDR3 region has the DNA TGTGCCAGCAGCCCGACGCGGGGCTTGAACGAGCAGTACTTC. It encodes CASSPTRGLNEQYF.